This TCR beta chain stems from a study of molecular identifiers for immune sequencing clone quantification. General observations from the study: The study found clones above 20 RNA copies held over 98% of effector molecules and under 1% in naive cells.

Methods described previously were used for bulk TCR libraries, and listed TCR primers were applied. MiXCR was run by TCRdb on the PCR reads, yielding one entry per CDR3 protein. The table lists 490,000 or so distinct CDR3 sequences, around a fifth of them singletons. Only one count was recorded for this clonotype. Its cognate antigen is unknown. This TCR came from a human donor in good health. Some libraries in this study had Jurkat cell RNA spiked in. The sequenced sample consisted of naive CD8+ T cells from blood, with Jurkat cell RNA spiked in. Subset noted: FACS-sorted CD8+CD4-CCR7+CD45RA+ naive T cells.

The CDR3 protein is CASSSALDRPPYEQYF. The CDR3 DNA reads as TGTGCCAGCAGTTCCGCACTAGACAGGCCTCCCTACGAGCAGTACTTC. This sequence joins TRBV28 and TRBJ2-7; D is perhaps TRBD1 (6 bases). Germline V lookup: CDR1 MDHEN, CDR2 SYDVKM. This CDR3 contains 16 residues. V was shortened by 4 bases and J by 2 bases, with 18 bases between the two germline ends.